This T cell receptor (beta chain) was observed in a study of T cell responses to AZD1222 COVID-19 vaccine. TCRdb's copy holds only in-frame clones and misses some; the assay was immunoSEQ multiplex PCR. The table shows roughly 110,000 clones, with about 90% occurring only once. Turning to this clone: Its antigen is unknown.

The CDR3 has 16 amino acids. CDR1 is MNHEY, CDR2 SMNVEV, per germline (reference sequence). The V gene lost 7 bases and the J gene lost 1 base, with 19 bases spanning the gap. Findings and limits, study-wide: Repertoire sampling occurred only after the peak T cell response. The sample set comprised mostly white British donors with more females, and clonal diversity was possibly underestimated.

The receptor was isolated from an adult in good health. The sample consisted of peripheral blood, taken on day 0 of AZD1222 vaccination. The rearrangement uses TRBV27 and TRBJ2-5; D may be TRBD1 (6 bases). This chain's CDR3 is CASMNGYQGPQETQYF. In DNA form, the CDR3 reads TGTGCCAGCATGAACGGCTATCAGGGGCCCCAAGAGACCCAGTACTTC.